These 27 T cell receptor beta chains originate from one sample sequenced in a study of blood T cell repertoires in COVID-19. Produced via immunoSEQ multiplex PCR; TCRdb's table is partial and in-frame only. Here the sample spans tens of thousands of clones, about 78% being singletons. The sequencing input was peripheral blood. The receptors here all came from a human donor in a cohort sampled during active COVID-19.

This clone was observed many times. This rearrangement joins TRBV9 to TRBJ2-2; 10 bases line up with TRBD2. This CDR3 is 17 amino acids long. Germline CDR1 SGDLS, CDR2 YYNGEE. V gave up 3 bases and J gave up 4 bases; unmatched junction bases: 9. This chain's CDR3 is CASSGVAGGFTTGELFF. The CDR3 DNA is TGTGCCAGCAGCGGGGTAGCGGGGGGCTTCACCACCGGGGAGCTGTTTTTT.

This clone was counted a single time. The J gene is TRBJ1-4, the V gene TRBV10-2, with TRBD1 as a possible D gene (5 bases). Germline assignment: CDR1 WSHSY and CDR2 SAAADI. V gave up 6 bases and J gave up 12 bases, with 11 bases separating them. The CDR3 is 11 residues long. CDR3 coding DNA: TGCGCCAGCAGAGTGGGACTCGAACTGTTTTTT. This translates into CASRVGLELFF.

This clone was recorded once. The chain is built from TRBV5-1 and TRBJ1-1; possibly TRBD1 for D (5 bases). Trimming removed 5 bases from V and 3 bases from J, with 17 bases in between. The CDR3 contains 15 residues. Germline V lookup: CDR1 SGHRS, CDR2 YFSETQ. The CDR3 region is CASSIGVGLDTEAFF. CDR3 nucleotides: TGCGCCAGCAGTATAGGGGTGGGATTGGACACTGAAGCTTTCTTT.

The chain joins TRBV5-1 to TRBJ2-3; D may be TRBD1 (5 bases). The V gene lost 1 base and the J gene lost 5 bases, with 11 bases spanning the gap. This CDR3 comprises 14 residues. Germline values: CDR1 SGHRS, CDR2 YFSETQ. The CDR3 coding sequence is TGCGCCAGCAGCTTGCAGGGTAGTAAAGATACGCAGTATTTT. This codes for CASSLQGSKDTQYF. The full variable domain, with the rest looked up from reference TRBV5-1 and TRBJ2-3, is KAGVTQTPRYLIKTRGQQVTLSCSPISGHRSVSWYQQTPGQGLQFLFEYFSETQRNKGNFPGRFSGRQFSNSRSEMNVSTLELGDSALYLCASSLQGSKDTQYFGPGTRLTVL.

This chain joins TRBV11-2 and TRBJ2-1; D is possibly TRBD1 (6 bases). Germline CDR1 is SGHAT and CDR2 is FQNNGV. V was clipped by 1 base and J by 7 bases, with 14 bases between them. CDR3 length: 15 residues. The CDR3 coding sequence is TGTGCCAGCAGCTTAGGGCAGGGGCGCAGAAATGAGCAGTTCTTC. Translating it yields CASSLGQGRRNEQFF.

This CDR3 reads CASSESGGIFFDTQYF. DNA of the CDR3: TGTGCCAGCAGTGAATCAGGGGGCATATTTTTCGATACGCAGTATTTT. This chain links TRBV25-1 with TRBJ2-3; 8 nucleotides line up with TRBD1. The CDR3 is 16 residues long. V dropped 1 base and J dropped 6; count of bases not matched to a gene: 9. Germline-derived CDR1 and CDR2 are MGHDK and SYGVNS.

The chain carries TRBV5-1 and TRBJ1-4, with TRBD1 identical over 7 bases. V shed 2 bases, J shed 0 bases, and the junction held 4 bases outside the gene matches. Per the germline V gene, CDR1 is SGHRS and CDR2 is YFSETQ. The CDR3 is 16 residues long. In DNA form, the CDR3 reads TGCGCCAGCAGCTTTAAGACAGGGTCAACTAATGAAAAACTGTTTTTT. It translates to CASSFKTGSTNEKLFF.

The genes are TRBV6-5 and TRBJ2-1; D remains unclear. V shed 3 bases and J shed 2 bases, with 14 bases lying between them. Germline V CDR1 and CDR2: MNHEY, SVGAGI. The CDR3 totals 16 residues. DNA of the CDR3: TGTGCCAGCAGTTATGGTGAGCGCGGCCCCTACAATGAGCAGTTCTTC. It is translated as CASSYGERGPYNEQFF.

As DNA, the CDR3 is TGTGCCAGCAGCTTTAAAATCGGAGAGACCCAGTACTTC. It codes for CASSFKIGETQYF. This chain links TRBV7-9 with TRBJ2-5; unclear D gene. The CDR3 totals 13 residues. Per the germline V gene, CDR1 is SEHNR and CDR2 is FQNEAQ (reference sequence). Deletions cut 3 bases from V and 4 bases from J, with 9 bases between.

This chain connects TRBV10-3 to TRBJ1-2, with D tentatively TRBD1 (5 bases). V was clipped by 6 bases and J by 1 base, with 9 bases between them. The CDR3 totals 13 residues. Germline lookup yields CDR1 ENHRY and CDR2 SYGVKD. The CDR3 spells CAISSGNNYGYTF. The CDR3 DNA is TGTGCCATCAGCTCAGGGAATAACTATGGCTACACCTTC.

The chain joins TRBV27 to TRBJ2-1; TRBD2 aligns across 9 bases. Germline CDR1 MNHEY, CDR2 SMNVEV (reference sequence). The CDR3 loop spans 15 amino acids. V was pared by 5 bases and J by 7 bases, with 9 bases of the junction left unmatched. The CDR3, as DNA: TGTGCCAGCAGTATACCGGGACTAGCCATAAATGAGCAGTTCTTC. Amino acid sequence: CASSIPGLAINEQFF.

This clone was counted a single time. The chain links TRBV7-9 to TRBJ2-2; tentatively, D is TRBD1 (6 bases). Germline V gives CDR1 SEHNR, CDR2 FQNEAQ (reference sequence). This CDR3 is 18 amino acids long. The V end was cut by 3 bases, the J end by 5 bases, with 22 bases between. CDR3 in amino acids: CASSLVAGVTPRTGELFF. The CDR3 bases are TGTGCCAGCAGCTTGGTGGCAGGGGTCACCCCGAGGACCGGGGAGCTGTTTTTT.

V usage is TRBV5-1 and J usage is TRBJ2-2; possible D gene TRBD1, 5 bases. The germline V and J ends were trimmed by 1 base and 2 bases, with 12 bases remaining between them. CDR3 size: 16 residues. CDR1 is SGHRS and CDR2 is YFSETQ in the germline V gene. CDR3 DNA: TGCGCCAGCAGCTTGTACGACAGCGCCAACACCGGGGAGCTGTTTTTT. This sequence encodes CASSLYDSANTGELFF.

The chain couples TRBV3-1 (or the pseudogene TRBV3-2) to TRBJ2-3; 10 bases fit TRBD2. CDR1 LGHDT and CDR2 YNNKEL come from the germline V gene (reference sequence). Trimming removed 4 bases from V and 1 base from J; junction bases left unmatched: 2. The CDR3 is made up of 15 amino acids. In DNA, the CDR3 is TGTGCCAGCAGCCTTACTAGCGGGGGCACAGATACGCAGTATTTT. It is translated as CASSLTSGGTDTQYF.

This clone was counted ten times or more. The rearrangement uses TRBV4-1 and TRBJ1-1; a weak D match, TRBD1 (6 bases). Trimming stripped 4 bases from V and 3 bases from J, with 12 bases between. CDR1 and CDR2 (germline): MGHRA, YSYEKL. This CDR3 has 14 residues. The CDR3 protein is CASSRIQGDTEAFF. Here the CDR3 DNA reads TGCGCCAGCAGCCGAATACAGGGTGACACTGAAGCTTTCTTT.

The CDR3 sequence: CASTPGDNEKLFF. CDR3 DNA sequence: TGTGCCAGCACCCCAGGGGATAATGAAAAACTGTTTTTT. V and J are TRBV3-1 (or the pseudogene TRBV3-2) and TRBJ1-4; perhaps TRBD1 as D (6 bases). Trimming took 7 bases from V and 4 from J, leaving 10 bases between them. The CDR3 contains 13 residues. Germline V lookup: CDR1 LGHDT, CDR2 YNNKEL (reference sequence).

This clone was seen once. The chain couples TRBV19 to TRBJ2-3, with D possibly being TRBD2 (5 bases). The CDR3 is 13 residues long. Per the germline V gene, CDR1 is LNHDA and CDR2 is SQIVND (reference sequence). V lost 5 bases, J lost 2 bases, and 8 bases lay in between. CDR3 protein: CASSRDHTDTQYF. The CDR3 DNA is TGTGCCAGTAGTCGGGATCACACAGATACGCAGTATTTT. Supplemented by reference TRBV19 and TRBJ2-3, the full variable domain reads DGGITQSPKYLFRKEGQNVTLSCEQNLNHDAMYWYRQDPGQGLRLIYYSQIVNDFQKGDIAEGYSVSREKKESFPLTVTSAQKNPTAFYLCASSRDHTDTQYFGPGTRLTVL.

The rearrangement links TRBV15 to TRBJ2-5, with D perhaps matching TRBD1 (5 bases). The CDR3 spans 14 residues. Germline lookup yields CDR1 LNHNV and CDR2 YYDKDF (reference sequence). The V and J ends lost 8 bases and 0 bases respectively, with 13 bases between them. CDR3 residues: CATGIGENQETQYF. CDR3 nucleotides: TGTGCCACCGGCATAGGGGAAAACCAAGAGACCCAGTACTTC. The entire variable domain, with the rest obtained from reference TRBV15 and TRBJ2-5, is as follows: DAMVIQNPRYQVTQFGKPVTLSCSQTLNHNVMYWYQQKSSQAPKLLFHYYDKDFNNEADTPDNFQSRRPNTSFCFLDIRSPGLGDTAMYLCATGIGENQETQYFGPGTRLLVL.

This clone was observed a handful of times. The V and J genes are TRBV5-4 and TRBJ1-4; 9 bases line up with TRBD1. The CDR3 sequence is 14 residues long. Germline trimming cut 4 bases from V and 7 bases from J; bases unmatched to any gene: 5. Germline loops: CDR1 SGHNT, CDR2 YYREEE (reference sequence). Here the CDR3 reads CASSAQGAVEKLFF. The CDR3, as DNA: TGTGCCAGCAGCGCACAGGGGGCTGTTGAAAAACTGTTTTTT.

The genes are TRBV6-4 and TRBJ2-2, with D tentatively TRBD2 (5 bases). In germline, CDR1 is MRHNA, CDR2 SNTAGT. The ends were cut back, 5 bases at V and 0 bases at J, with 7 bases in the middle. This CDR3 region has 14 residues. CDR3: CASSPGTNTGELFF. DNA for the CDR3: TGTGCCAGCAGTCCGGGGACGAACACCGGGGAGCTGTTTTTT.

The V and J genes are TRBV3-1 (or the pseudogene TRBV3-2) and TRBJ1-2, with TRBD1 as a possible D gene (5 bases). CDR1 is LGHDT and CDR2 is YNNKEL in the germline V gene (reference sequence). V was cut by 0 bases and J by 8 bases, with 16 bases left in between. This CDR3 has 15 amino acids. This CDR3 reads CASSQDSKGPYGYTF. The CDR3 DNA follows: TGTGCCAGCAGCCAAGACTCTAAGGGGCCCTACGGCTACACCTTC.

The CDR3 spells CASSLDRDDFSYNEQFF. Written as DNA, the CDR3 is TGTGCCAGCAGCTTGGACAGGGATGACTTCTCCTACAATGAGCAGTTCTTC. The chain is built from TRBV5-5 and TRBJ2-1; D is possibly TRBD1 (6 bases). The CDR3 has 17 residues. CDR1 and CDR2 from the germline V gene are SGHKS and YYEKEE (reference sequence). The V gene lost 0 bases and the J gene lost 0 bases, with 13 bases spanning the gap. The whole variable domain, filled in from reference TRBV5-5 and TRBJ2-1, reads DAGVTQSPTHLIKTRGQQVTLRCSPISGHKSVSWYQQVLGQGPQFIFQYYEKEERGRGNFPDRFSARQFPNYSSELNVNALLLGDSALYLCASSLDRDDFSYNEQFFGPGTRLTVL.

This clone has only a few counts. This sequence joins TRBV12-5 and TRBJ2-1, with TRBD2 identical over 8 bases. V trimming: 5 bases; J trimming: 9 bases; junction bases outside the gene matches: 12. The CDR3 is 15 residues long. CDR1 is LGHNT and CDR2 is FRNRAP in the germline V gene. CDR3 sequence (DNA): TGTGCTAGTGGTACTAGCGGAAAGCTTTATGGTGAGCAGTTCTTC. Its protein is CASGTSGKLYGEQFF. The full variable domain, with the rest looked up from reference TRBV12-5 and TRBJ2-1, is DARVTQTPRHKVTEMGQEVTMRCQPILGHNTVFWYRQTMMQGLELLAYFRNRAPLDDSGMPKDRFSAEMPDATLATLKIQPSEPRDSAVYFCASGTSGKLYGEQFFGPGTRLTVL.

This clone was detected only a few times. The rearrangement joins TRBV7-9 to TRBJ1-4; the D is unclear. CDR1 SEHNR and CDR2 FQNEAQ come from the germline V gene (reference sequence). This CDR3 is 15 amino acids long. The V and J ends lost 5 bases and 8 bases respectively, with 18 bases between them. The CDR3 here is CASSVHLGAVEKLFF. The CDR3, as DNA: TGTGCCAGCAGCGTACACCTAGGTGCGGTCGAAAAACTGTTTTTT.

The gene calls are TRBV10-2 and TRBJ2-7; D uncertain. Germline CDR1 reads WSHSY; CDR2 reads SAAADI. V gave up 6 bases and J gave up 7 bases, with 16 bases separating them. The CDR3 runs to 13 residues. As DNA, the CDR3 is TGCGCCAGCAGCCACAATACCCTCTTAGAGCAGTACGTC. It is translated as CASSHNTLLEQYV.

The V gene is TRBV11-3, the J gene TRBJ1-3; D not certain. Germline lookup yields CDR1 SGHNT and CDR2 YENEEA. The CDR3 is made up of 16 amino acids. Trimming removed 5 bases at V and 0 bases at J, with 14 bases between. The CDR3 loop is CASSPYESASGNTIYF. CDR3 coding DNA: TGTGCCAGCAGCCCATACGAGTCTGCCTCTGGAAACACCATATATTTT.

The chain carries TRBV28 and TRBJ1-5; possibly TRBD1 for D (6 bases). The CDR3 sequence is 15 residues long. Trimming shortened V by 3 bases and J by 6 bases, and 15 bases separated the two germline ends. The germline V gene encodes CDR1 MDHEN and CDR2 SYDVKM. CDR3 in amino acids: CASSLEQGLGQPQHF. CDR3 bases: TGTGCCAGCAGTTTGGAACAGGGATTAGGTCAGCCCCAGCATTTT.